This entry describes one T cell receptor beta chain. These data are taken from a study of immune evolution from preneoplasia to lung adenocarcinoma. Clones were read by immunoSEQ multiplex PCR, and TCRdb kept only the in-frame ones, dropping some. The sample consists of about 7,900 clones, roughly 84% of them appearing once. The germline V and J ends were trimmed by 5 bases and 4 bases, with 5 bases remaining between them. Germline CDR1 reads LNHDA; CDR2 reads SQIVND (reference sequence). The CDR3 contains 12 residues. The sample consisted of FFPE minimally invasive lung adenocarcinoma tissue. The TCR originated in a person aged 70 to 79 with lung adenocarcinoma. The chain links TRBV19 to TRBJ2-2; no reliable D call. CDR3 amino acids: CASSVLTGELFF. The CDR3 nucleotides are TGTGCCAGTAGTGTTCTCACCGGGGAGCTGTTTTTT.